This T cell receptor beta chain was found in a study of blood T cell repertoires in COVID-19. In the study overall: Acute-phase and convalescent COVID-19 samples originated in the United States, Italy and Spain. PBMCs, B-cell-depleted T cells, or T cells provided the cDNA or gDNA that made up the material.

V was pared by 8 bases and J by 4 bases, with 23 bases between. Germline V gene data show CDR1 as SGHAT and CDR2 as FQNNGV. The length of the CDR3 is 16 residues. In the authors' workflow: Amplification of reference gene primers was used by the study to estimate nucleated cell counts. Sequencing used immunoSEQ multiplex PCR; TCRdb keeps in-frame clones, though not all of them. The V and J calls and clone size were taken over from that table, and D and trimming were inferred from the DNA. The data show about 75,000 clones, about 79% seen once. The V call is TRBV11-2, the J call TRBJ1-1; D is perhaps TRBD1 (6 bases). The receptor was isolated from a woman aged 45-60 years with acute or convalescent COVID-19. Sequenced: peripheral blood. The CDR3 loop reads CASGRGSGGRSTEAFF. CDR3 DNA: TGTGCCAGCGGAAGGGGGAGTGGGGGCCGTAGCACTGAAGCTTTCTTT.